This T cell receptor (beta chain) derives from a study of CD8 T cells in ankylosing spondylitis. General study points: The authors reported significant enrichment of disease-linked clones in matched ankylosing spondylitis synovial fluid.

The length of the CDR3 is 15 residues. V gave up 6 bases and J gave up 0 bases, with 12 bases separating them. The V gene's germline CDR1 is MNHNS and CDR2 SASEGT. The sample holds a few counts of this clonotype. Its specificity is not known. Scientists made TCR beta libraries using quantitative 5'-RACE with molecular barcodes. Using its own MiXCR run on the 5' RACE reads, TCRdb lists one record per CDR3 protein. The repertoire includes 200,000 to 250,000 distinct CDR3 sequences, about 11% of them detected once, and less than 8% sits in the top ten. The chain combines TRBV6-1 with TRBJ2-4; D not resolved. The receptor comes from a male donor with ankylosing spondylitis or in good health (not recorded which). Sequencing was performed on blood, either unsorted or a sorted T cell fraction (not recorded which). CDR3 sequence (DNA): TGTGCCAGCAGAGGGATTCGGAGAGCCAAAAACATTCAGTACTTC. This gives the protein CASRGIRRAKNIQYF.